A selection of T cell receptor beta chains follows, all from one sample in a study of shared clonotypes between healthy human individuals. This table comes from immunoSEQ multiplex PCR, and its TCRdb copy is limited to in-frame clones, with some not included. The sample lists some 1 million clones; approximately 76% were seen once. Sequencing was carried out using memory CD4+ T cells sorted from blood. These receptors came from a man younger than 35 in good health. Both conserved end residues are part of each CDR3. D genes are given only for firm matches. For some rows the clone size is stated as once, few or many, or as a class when expanded; others skip it.

CDR3 DNA: TGTGCCAGCAGCGTATACGCCAGTTCCTACGAGCAGTACTTC
CDR3 protein: CASSVYASSYEQYF
clone size: NA
V gene: TRBV9
D gene: NA
CDR3 length: 14
J gene: TRBJ2-7

CDR3 DNA: TGCGCCAGCAGCCAAGAGACGGGTGGTAAAGCTTTCTTT
CDR3 protein: CASSQETGGKAFF
clone size: NA
V gene: TRBV4-3
D gene: NA
CDR3 length: 13
J gene: TRBJ1-1

CDR3 DNA: TGTGCCAGCAGCCCACAGGGGGCTGGGACTGAAGCTTTCTTT
CDR3 protein: CASSPQGAGTEAFF
clone size: few
V gene: TRBV11-2
D gene: TRBD1
CDR3 length: 14
J gene: TRBJ1-1

CDR3 DNA: TGCGCCAGCAGCCAAGGACGGTCCCAGTACTTC
CDR3 protein: CASSQGRSQYF
clone size: NA
V gene: TRBV4-3
D gene: NA
CDR3 length: 11
J gene: TRBJ2-4

CDR3 DNA: TGTGCCAGCAGCTTAGATAAAGTCTCTGGAAACACCATATATTTT
CDR3 protein: CASSLDKVSGNTIYF
clone size: NA
V gene: TRBV7-2
D gene: NA
CDR3 length: 15
J gene: TRBJ1-3

CDR3 DNA: TGTGCCAGCAGCCAGGCGGGGGGAATAGATACGCAGTATTTT
CDR3 protein: CASSQAGGIDTQYF
clone size: few
V gene: TRBV28
D gene: TRBD2
CDR3 length: 14
J gene: TRBJ2-3

CDR3 DNA: TGCGCCAGCAGCGTCAGGGGACAGAACACTGAAGCTTTCTTT
CDR3 protein: CASSVRGQNTEAFF
clone size: NA
V gene: TRBV5-1
D gene: NA
CDR3 length: 14
J gene: TRBJ1-1

CDR3 DNA: TGTGCCAGCTCACCACGAAATGACGGGACTGGCTACACCTTC
CDR3 protein: CASSPRNDGTGYTF
clone size: NA
V gene: TRBV18
D gene: NA
CDR3 length: 14
J gene: TRBJ1-2

CDR3 DNA: TGTGCCAGTAGTTACCGGGAGAACACCGGGGAGCTGTTTTTT
CDR3 protein: CASSYRENTGELFF
clone size: NA
V gene: TRBV19
D gene: NA
CDR3 length: 14
J gene: TRBJ2-2

CDR3 DNA: TGTGCCAGCACCCTCGGGGCGGCTAATTCACCCCTCCACTTT
CDR3 protein: CASTLGAANSPLHF
clone size: NA
V gene: TRBV27
D gene: NA
CDR3 length: 14
J gene: TRBJ1-6

CDR3 DNA: TGCAGCGTGGCCCTCTCGAATGAGCAGTTCTTC
CDR3 protein: CSVALSNEQFF
clone size: NA
V gene: TRBV29-1
D gene: NA
CDR3 length: 11
J gene: TRBJ2-1

CDR3 DNA: TGTGCCAGCAGCCCCAAGAAGGGACATGGCTACACCTTC
CDR3 protein: CASSPKKGHGYTF
clone size: NA
V gene: TRBV6-6
D gene: NA
CDR3 length: 13
J gene: TRBJ1-2

CDR3 DNA: TGCAGCGTAGCCTCTCCCCGGGGTAGGGAATACGAGCAGTACTTC
CDR3 protein: CSVASPRGREYEQYF
clone size: NA
V gene: TRBV29-1
D gene: NA
CDR3 length: 15
J gene: TRBJ2-7

CDR3 DNA: TGTGCCTGGAGGAGGGCAGGGGGCGCCTACGAGCAGTACTTC
CDR3 protein: CAWRRAGGAYEQYF
clone size: NA
V gene: TRBV30
D gene: TRBD1
CDR3 length: 14
J gene: TRBJ2-7

CDR3 DNA: TGCGCCAGCACTGGGGGGTCGGGTACAACTAATGAAAAACTGTTTTTT
CDR3 protein: CASTGGSGTTNEKLFF
clone size: NA
V gene: TRBV5-1
D gene: NA
CDR3 length: 16
J gene: TRBJ1-4

CDR3 DNA: TGTGCCAGTAGTAAGACGGGACAGAACTATGGCTACACCTTC
CDR3 protein: CASSKTGQNYGYTF
clone size: NA
V gene: TRBV19
D gene: TRBD1
CDR3 length: 14
J gene: TRBJ1-2